A selection of T cell receptor beta chains follows, all from one sample in a study of blood T cell repertoires in COVID-19. This table comes from immunoSEQ multiplex PCR, and its TCRdb copy is limited to in-frame clones, with some not included. The repertoire holds roughly 250,000 clones, with approximately 90% as singletons. The sequencing input was PBMCs or T cells enriched from blood (not recorded which). The receptor set was obtained from a woman in her 40s with acute COVID-19. CDR3s include the opening cysteine and the closing phenylalanine or tryptophan. The order of the fields is clone size, V gene, J gene, D gene, CDR3 protein, CDR3 DNA. A D gene is named only where the DNA matches it firmly. Size values are once, few and many counts, or a class for expanded clones, and some rows have none.

>-|TRBV28|TRBJ1-1|TRBD1
CASRGARQGIGEAFF
TGTGCCAGCAGAGGGGCCCGACAGGGAATTGGTGAAGCTTTCTTT
>once|TRBV24-1|TRBJ2-3|-
CATRPTRVREDSDTQYF
TGTGCCACCAGGCCCACTAGGGTGAGGGAGGACTCAGATACGCAGTATTTT
>once|TRBV5-1|TRBJ2-7|TRBD2
CASSLGGTSGSYEQYF
TGCGCCAGCAGCTTGGGCGGGACTAGCGGTTCCTACGAGCAGTACTTC
>few|TRBV28|TRBJ2-7|-
CASGRGYEQYF
TGTGCCAGCGGGAGGGGGTACGAGCAGTACTTC
>-|TRBV27|TRBJ2-1|-
CASSPDRSSYNEQFF
TGTGCCAGCAGTCCCGACAGGTCCTCCTACAATGAGCAGTTCTTC
>-|TRBV11-2|TRBJ2-1|TRBD2
CASSSEAGAYNEQFF
TGTGCCAGCAGCTCAGAAGCGGGAGCATACAATGAGCAGTTCTTC
>-|TRBV11-2|TRBJ2-1|TRBD2
CASSSLSGLAANSYNEQFF
TGTGCCAGCAGCTCCCTATCCGGACTAGCCGCTAATTCTTACAATGAGCAGTTCTTC
>-|TRBV6-5|TRBJ1-3|-
CASSFEKLSSGNTIYF
TGTGCCAGCAGTTTCGAGAAATTAAGCTCTGGAAACACCATATATTTT
>-|TRBV6-5|TRBJ2-2|-
CASIIGGAGAGELFF
TGTGCCAGCATTATTGGGGGGGCAGGGGCCGGGGAGCTGTTTTTT
>once|TRBV21-1|TRBJ1-2|-
CASSKEGDRATNYGYTF
TGTGCCAGCAGCAAAGAGGGGGACAGGGCCACGAACTATGGCTACACCTTC
>-|TRBV5-6|TRBJ1-2|-
CASSLDRENYGYTF
TGTGCCAGCAGCTTGGACAGGGAGAACTATGGCTACACCTTC
>-|TRBV10-3|TRBJ2-2|TRBD2
CAISGDAGGRTGELFF
TGTGCCATCAGTGGAGACGCGGGAGGTCGAACCGGGGAGCTGTTTTTT
>-|TRBV5-1|TRBJ1-1|TRBD1
CASSPGTGSAYTEAFF
TGCGCCAGCAGCCCCGGGACAGGGTCTGCGTACACTGAAGCTTTCTTT
>few|TRBV5-1|TRBJ1-1|-
CASSLRGNTEAFF
TGCGCCAGCAGCTTAAGGGGAAACACTGAAGCTTTCTTT
>once|TRBV6-5|TRBJ1-3|-
CASSYRGNPGNTIYF
TGTGCCAGCAGTTACAGGGGAAACCCTGGAAACACCATATATTTT
>-|TRBV7-2|TRBJ2-1|-
CASSSGNSYNEQFF
TGTGCCAGCAGCTCGGGGAACTCCTACAATGAGCAGTTCTTC
>-|TRBV6-5|TRBJ2-5|TRBD2
CASRGLAGTETQYF
TGTGCCAGCAGGGGACTAGCGGGCACGGAGACCCAGTACTTC
>-|TRBV10-2|TRBJ2-5|TRBD2
CASSGRGGLAGVVETQYF
TGCGCCAGCAGTGGACGAGGGGGACTAGCGGGAGTAGTGGAGACCCAGTACTTC
>-|TRBV7-9|TRBJ1-1|-
CASSPLRIEAFF
TGTGCCAGCAGTCCACTGCGGATTGAAGCTTTCTTT
>-|TRBV7-9|TRBJ2-7|TRBD1
CASSHGTGETYEQYF
TGTGCCAGCAGCCACGGGACAGGGGAAACCTACGAGCAGTACTTC